This TCR beta chain was profiled in a study of T cell clonality in common variable immunodeficiency. This clone was picked up many times. Read sequence stops 3 residues before the CDR3 end, and the germline J gene provides the missing end. The method was immunoSEQ multiplex PCR; TCRdb's version includes in-frame clones alone and lacks a portion of them. This repertoire lists some 33,000 clones without singletons; 3.8% sits in the top ten. Per germline, CDR1 DFQATT and CDR2 SNEGSKA (reference sequence). V was cut by 2 bases and J by 0 bases, with 13 bases left in between. This CDR3 is 15 amino acids long.

The chain couples TRBV20-1 to TRBJ1-1; unclear D gene. The TCR comes from a person between 18 and 75 years old in good health. The source material was peripheral blood mononuclear cells. The sequenced CDR3 bases are TGCAGTGCTAGACCCAAGCAGGTAATGAACACTGAA. Its protein product is CSARPKQVMNTE. The entire CDR3 protein is CSARPKQVMNTEAFF.